Only a few counts were recorded for the clone carrying this T cell receptor beta chain. The target antigen is unknown. The data derive from a study of blood T cells in healthy people across ages. Overall study results and limits: PBMCs went unsorted, and a conclusive naive versus antigen-experienced comparison was therefore prevented. Long-lived donors had more naive CD4+ cells and higher diversity than aged donors.

PBMCs were isolated at a quantity of at least 7 million per sample. The authors ran a second PCR of 7 to 11 cycles using a sample-barcoded 5' primer and a J-beta primer mix. Each cDNA molecule was tagged by a template-switch adaptor that had 12 random nucleotides. TCRdb re-called the 5' RACE reads with MiXCR, one entry per CDR3 protein. Among roughly 1,300,000 distinct CDR3 sequences listed, 59% were seen once. This CDR3 region has 14 residues. Between the trimmed V and J ends, which lost 1 base and 2 bases, there was a span of 9 bases. In germline, CDR1 is MGHRA, CDR2 YSYEKL. Input material: blood. The TCR comes from a man aged 18 to 30 in good health. The chain recombines TRBV4-1 with TRBJ2-7; D is uncertain. DNA of the CDR3: TGCGCCAGCAGCCAAGCGGCAGATACCTACGAGCAGTACTTC. Amino acids: CASSQAADTYEQYF.